The 17 T cell receptor beta chains below come from one sample, sequenced in a study of CD8 T cells in Susac syndrome. An amount of RNA that ranged from about 0.45 to 1 ug was reverse transcribed with random hexamers. In TCRdb, the immunoSEQ multiplex PCR reads were re-called with MiXCR into one record per CDR3 protein. The table shows about 170,000 distinct CDR3 sequences, with about 96% occurring only once. Sequenced: CD4+ T cells from PBMCs. Source of these receptors: a human donor with Susac syndrome.

The gene calls are TRBV25-1 and TRBJ2-1; 7 bases are a match to TRBD1. With V trimmed by 0 bases and J by 3 bases, 5 bases remained unmatched. CDR1 and CDR2 from the germline V gene are MGHDK and SYGVNS. The CDR3 loop spans 16 amino acids. CDR3 sequence: CASSEYETGDYNEQFF. The CDR3, as DNA: TGTGCCAGCAGTGAATATGAAACAGGGGACTACAATGAGCAGTTCTTC. Together with reference TRBV25-1 and TRBJ2-1, the CDR3 gives the full variable domain: EADIYQTPRYLVIGTGKKITLECSQTMGHDKMYWYQQDPGMELHLIHYSYGVNSTEKGDLSSESTVSRIRTEHFPLTLESARPSHTSQYLCASSEYETGDYNEQFFGPGTRLTVL.

This clonotype appeared once. The chain is built from TRBV29-1 and TRBJ1-2; tentative D call: TRBD1 (5 bases). This CDR3 is built from 11 residues. Trimming stripped 2 bases from V and 11 bases from J, with 12 bases between. In germline, CDR1 is SQVTM, CDR2 ANQGSEA. DNA of the CDR3: TGCAGCGTTGAAAGGGACCCACTATACACCTTC. As protein: CSVERDPLYTF.

In its sample, this clonotype was seen once. The germline gene is not matched at one end of the junction; a read error may be the cause. The CDR3 reads CASSQERTQARVVF. CDR3 sequence (DNA): TGCGCCAGCAGCCAAGAGCGGACACAGGCCCGCGTGGTTTTT. The chain combines TRBV4-3 with TRBJ1-4, with D possibly being TRBD1 (5 bases). The CDR3 covers 14 residues. Germline lookup yields CDR1 LGHNA and CDR2 YSLEER.

The rearrangement joins TRBV27 to TRBJ2-3; D is uncertain. The CDR3 covers 13 residues. Trimming pared 3 bases from V and 0 bases from J, leaving 4 bases between. Germline loops: CDR1 MNHEY, CDR2 SMNVEV (reference sequence). The DNA for the CDR3 is TGTGCCAGCAGTTTCATTAGCACAGATACGCAGTATTTT. This translates into CASSFISTDTQYF.

The rearrangement links TRBV19 to TRBJ1-5; 7 bases map to TRBD1. This CDR3 has 16 amino acids. V trimming: 7 bases; J trimming: 2 bases; junction bases outside the gene matches: 11. Germline V gives CDR1 LNHDA, CDR2 SQIVND (reference sequence). The CDR3: CASNLPKGAGNQPQHF. CDR3 sequence (DNA): TGTGCCAGTAACCTCCCGAAGGGGGCAGGCAATCAGCCCCAGCATTTT. The full variable domain, completed using reference TRBV19 and TRBJ1-5, is DGGITQSPKYLFRKEGQNVTLSCEQNLNHDAMYWYRQDPGQGLRLIYYSQIVNDFQKGDIAEGYSVSREKKESFPLTVTSAQKNPTAFYLCASNLPKGAGNQPQHFGDGTRLSIL.

The chain has TRBV20-1 and TRBJ1-5; D remains unclear. V lost 3 bases, J lost 3 bases, and 15 bases lay in between. The CDR3 spans 15 residues. Germline-derived CDR1 and CDR2 are DFQATT and SNEGSKA (reference sequence). CDR3 in amino acids: CSASRLDGYNQPQHF. DNA for the CDR3: TGCAGTGCTAGTCGGTTAGACGGGTACAATCAGCCCCAGCATTTT.

The chain links TRBV5-1 to TRBJ2-3; TRBD2 is a possible D gene (6 bases). The CDR3 covers 14 residues. The V end lost 4 bases, the J end lost 3 bases, and 12 bases lay between the germline ends. The germline gives CDR1 SGHRS, CDR2 YFSETQ. The CDR3 sequence: CASSLEGRTDTQYF. CDR3 nucleotides: TGCGCCAGCAGCCTGGAGGGGAGAACAGATACGCAGTATTTT.

V usage is TRBV7-9 and J usage is TRBJ1-2; D possibly corresponds to TRBD1 (6 bases). CDR3 length equals 14 residues. Germline V lookup: CDR1 SEHNR, CDR2 FQNEAQ (reference sequence). V was pared by 2 bases and J by 2 bases, with 9 bases between. The CDR3 protein is CASSLFGGNYGYTF. In DNA form, the CDR3 reads TGTGCCAGCAGCTTATTCGGGGGCAACTATGGCTACACCTTC.

A note on this clonotype: Likely a read error: the CDR3 ends without its conserved phenylalanine or tryptophan. No DNA is shown, since the ends of the CDR3 on it are uncertain; the CDR3 is the one TCRdb lists. The chain joins TRBV2 to TRBJ2-1; TRBD2, the table's D call, was not compared with the DNA. Germline lookup yields CDR1 SNHLY and CDR2 FYNNEI. The CDR3 comprises 13 residues, both ends counted. The CDR3: CASSEAGFFPTRL.

The chain couples TRBV10-3 to TRBJ2-7; tentatively, D is TRBD1 or TRBD2 (5 bases each). This CDR3 spans 12 amino acids. Germline CDR1 is ENHRY and CDR2 is SYGVKD. V was trimmed by 5 bases and J by 4 bases, leaving 9 bases between them. The CDR3 region is CAISRDGYEQYV. The CDR3 bases are TGTGCCATCAGTCGGGACGGTTACGAGCAGTACGTC.

The chain joins TRBV29-1 to TRBJ1-1; D is uncertain. Trimming stripped 2 bases from V and 0 bases from J, with 10 bases between. CDR3 length equals 14 residues. Germline CDR1 is SQVTM and CDR2 is ANQGSEA. CDR3 in DNA: TGCAGCGTTGAAAATTCGGGAATGAACACTGAAGCTTTCTTT. It specifies CSVENSGMNTEAFF.

V usage is TRBV14 and J usage is TRBJ2-5; a weak D match, TRBD2 (5 bases). The V end was cut by 0 bases, the J end by 4 bases, with 12 bases between. The germline CDR1 and CDR2 sequences are SGHDN and FVKESK. The CDR3 extends over 15 amino acids. CDR3 residues: CASSQDVDSIETQYF. CDR3 nucleotide sequence: TGTGCCAGCAGCCAAGATGTGGACTCGATAGAGACCCAGTACTTC. The full variable domain, in which reference TRBV14 and TRBJ2-5 provide the parts outside the CDR3, is EAGVTQFPSHSVIEKGQTVTLRCDPISGHDNLYWYRRVMGKEIKFLLHFVKESKQDESGMPNNRFLAERTGGTYSTLKVQPAELEDSGVYFCASSQDVDSIETQYFGPGTRLLVL.

This chain connects TRBV4-2 to TRBJ1-5; 8 nucleotides align to TRBD1. J lost 0 bases, V lost 4 bases, and 2 bases had no gene match. This CDR3 spans 15 amino acids. The germline gives CDR1 LGHNA, CDR2 YNFKEQ. The CDR3 reads CASSPTGASNQPQHF. The DNA of the CDR3 is TGTGCCAGCAGCCCGACAGGGGCTAGCAATCAGCCCCAGCATTTT.

The rearrangement links TRBV20-1 to TRBJ2-5; D is unresolved. The CDR3 spans 13 residues. V lost 5 bases and J lost 4, with 14 bases in between. CDR1 is DFQATT, CDR2 SNEGSKA, per germline (reference sequence). Written as DNA, the CDR3 is TGCAGTGCTGGCCCCCCAAACCCAGAGACCCAGTACTTC. It encodes CSAGPPNPETQYF.

The chain carries TRBV7-2 and TRBJ2-7; 9 nucleotides align to TRBD1. The germline gives CDR1 SGHTA, CDR2 FQGNSA. Losses at the gene ends were 5 bases for V and 6 bases for J; bases not matched to a gene: 5. The CDR3 has 13 amino acids. In nucleotides, the CDR3 is TGTGCCAGCAGCGGTCTGACAGGGGGCGAGCAGTACTTC. Translation: CASSGLTGGEQYF.

This clonotype was observed a few times. The rearrangement joins TRBV20-1 to TRBJ2-3; D ambiguous. The germline V gene has CDR1 DFQATT and CDR2 SNEGSKA (reference sequence). The CDR3 runs 10 residues. V lost 5 bases and J 3 bases, leaving 3 bases between the germline ends. The CDR3 DNA follows: TGCAGTGCTGGGACAGATACGCAGTATTTT. Protein: CSAGTDTQYF.

The genes are TRBV15 and TRBJ2-1, with D possibly matching TRBD2 (6 bases). With 5 bases removed from V and 11 bases from J, the gap between germline ends came to 13 bases. The CDR3 has 12 residues. Germline loops: CDR1 LNHNV, CDR2 YYDKDF (reference sequence). CDR3 residues: CATSRPGEKQFF. CDR3 coding DNA: TGTGCCACCAGCCGGCCGGGAGAGAAGCAGTTCTTC.